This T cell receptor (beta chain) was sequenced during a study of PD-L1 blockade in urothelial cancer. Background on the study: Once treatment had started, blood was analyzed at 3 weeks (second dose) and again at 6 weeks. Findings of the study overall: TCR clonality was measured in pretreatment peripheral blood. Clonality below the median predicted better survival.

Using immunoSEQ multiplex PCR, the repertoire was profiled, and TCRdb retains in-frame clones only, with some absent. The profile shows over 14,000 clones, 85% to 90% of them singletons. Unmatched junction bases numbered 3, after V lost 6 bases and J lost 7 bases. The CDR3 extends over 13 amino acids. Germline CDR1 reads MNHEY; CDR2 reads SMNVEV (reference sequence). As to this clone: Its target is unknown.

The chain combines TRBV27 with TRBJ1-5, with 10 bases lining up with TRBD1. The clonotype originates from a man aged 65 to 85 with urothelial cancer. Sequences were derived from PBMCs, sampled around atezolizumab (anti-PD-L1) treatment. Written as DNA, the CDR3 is TGTGCCAGCAGGATGACAGGGGGCCAGCCCCAGCATTTT. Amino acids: CASRMTGGQPQHF.